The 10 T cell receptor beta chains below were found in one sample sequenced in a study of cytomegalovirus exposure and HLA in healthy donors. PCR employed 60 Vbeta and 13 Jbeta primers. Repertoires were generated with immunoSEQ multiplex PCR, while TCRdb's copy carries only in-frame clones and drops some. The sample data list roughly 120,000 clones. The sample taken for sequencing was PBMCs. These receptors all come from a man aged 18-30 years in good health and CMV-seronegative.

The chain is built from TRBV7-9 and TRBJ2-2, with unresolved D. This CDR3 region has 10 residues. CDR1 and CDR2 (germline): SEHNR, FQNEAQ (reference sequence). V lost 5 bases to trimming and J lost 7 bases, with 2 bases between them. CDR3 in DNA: TGTGCCAGCAGCCGCGGGGAGCTGTTTTTT. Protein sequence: CASSRGELFF.

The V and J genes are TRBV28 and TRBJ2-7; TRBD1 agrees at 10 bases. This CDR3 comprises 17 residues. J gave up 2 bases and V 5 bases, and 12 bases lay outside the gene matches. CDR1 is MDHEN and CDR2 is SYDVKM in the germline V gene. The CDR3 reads CASSQLAGQGGPYEQYF. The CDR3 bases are TGTGCCAGCAGTCAACTTGCTGGACAGGGGGGTCCCTACGAGCAGTACTTC.

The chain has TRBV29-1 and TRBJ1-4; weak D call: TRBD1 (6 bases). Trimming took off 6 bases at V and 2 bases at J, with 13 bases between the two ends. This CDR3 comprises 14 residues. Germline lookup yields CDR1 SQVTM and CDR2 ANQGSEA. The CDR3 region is CSVAKGGTNEKLFF. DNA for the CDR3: TGCAGCGTAGCAAAGGGGGGGACTAATGAAAAACTGTTTTTT. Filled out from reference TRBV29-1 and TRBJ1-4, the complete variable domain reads SAVISQKPSRDICQRGTSLTIQCQVDSQVTMMFWYRQQPGQSLTLIATANQGSEATYESGFVIDKFPISRPNLTFSTLTVSNMSPEDSSIYLCSVAKGGTNEKLFFGSGTQLSVL.

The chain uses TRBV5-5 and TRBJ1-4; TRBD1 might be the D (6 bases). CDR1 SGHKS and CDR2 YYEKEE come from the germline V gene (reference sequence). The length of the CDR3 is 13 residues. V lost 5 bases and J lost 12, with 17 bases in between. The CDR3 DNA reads TGTGCCAGCAGTAGCGCGGGGGCTTGGCAACTGTTTTTT. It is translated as CASSSAGAWQLFF.

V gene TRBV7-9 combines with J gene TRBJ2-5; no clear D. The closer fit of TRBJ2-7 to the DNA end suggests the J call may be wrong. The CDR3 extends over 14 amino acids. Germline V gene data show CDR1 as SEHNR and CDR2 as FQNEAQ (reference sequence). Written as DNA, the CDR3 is TGTGCCAGCAGCTCCTCGGTGATCTCATACGAGCAGTACTTC. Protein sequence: CASSSSVISYEQYF.

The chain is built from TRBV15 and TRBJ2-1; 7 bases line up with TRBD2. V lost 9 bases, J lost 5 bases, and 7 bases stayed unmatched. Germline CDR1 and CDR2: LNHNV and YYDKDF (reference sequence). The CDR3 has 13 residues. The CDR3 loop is CATTRGGDNEQFF. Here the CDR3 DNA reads TGTGCCACTACCCGGGGAGGGGACAATGAGCAGTTCTTC.

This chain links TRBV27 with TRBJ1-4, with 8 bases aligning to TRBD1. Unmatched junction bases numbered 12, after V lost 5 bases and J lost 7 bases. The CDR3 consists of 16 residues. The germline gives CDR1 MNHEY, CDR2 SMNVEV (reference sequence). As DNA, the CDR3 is TGTGCCAGCAGTACAACACGGACAGGGTTGGGTGAAAAACTGTTTTTT. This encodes CASSTTRTGLGEKLFF.

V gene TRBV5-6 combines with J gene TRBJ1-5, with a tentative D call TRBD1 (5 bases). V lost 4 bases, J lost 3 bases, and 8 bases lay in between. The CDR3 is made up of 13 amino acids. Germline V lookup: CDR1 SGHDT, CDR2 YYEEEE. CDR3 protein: CASSPGDNQPQHF. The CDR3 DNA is TGTGCCAGCAGCCCGGGGGACAATCAGCCCCAGCATTTT.

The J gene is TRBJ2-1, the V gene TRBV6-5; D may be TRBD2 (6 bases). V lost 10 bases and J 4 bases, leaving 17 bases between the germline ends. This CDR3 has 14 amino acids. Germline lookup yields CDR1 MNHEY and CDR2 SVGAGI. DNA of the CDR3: TGTGCCACCCGGGGTACTAGCCATTACAATGAGCAGTTCTTC. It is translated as CATRGTSHYNEQFF.

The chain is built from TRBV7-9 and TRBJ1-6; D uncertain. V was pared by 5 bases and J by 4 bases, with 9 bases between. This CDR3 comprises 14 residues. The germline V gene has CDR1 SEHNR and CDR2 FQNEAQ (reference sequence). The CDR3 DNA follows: TGTGCCAGCAGCGATACAGCTTATAATTCACCCCTCCACTTT. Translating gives CASSDTAYNSPLHF.